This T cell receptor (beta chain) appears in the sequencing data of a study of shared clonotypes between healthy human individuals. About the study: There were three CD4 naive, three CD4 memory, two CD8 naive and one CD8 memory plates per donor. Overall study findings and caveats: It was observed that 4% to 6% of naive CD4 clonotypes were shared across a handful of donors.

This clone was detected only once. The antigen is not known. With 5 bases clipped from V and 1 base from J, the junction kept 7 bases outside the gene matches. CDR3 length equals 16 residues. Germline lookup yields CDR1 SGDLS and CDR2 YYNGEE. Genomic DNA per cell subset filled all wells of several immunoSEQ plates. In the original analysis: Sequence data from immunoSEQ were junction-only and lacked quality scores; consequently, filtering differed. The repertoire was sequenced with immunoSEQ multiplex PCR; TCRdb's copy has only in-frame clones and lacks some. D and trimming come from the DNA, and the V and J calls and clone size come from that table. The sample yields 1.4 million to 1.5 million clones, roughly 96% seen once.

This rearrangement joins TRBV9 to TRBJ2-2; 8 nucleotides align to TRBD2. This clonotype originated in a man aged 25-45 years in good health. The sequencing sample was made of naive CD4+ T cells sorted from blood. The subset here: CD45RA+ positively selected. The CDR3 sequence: CASSHTSGENTGELFF. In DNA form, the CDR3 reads TGTGCCAGCAGTCACACTAGCGGAGAGAACACCGGGGAGCTGTTTTTT.